A selection of T cell receptor beta chains follows, all from one sample in a study of blood T cells in healthy people across ages. TCRdb independently ran MiXCR on the 5' RACE reads; one entry per CDR3 protein. The table has fewer than 2,000,000 distinct CDR3 sequences, about 39% seen once. The specimen sequenced was blood. The receptors were sampled from a human donor in good health. CDR3s include the opening cysteine and the closing phenylalanine or tryptophan. The D gene is left open where the match is weak. Not all rows give a size; the values are once, few, many and, for expanded clones, a class.

abundance	j_gene	v_gene	d_gene	CDR3nt	CDR3aa
NA	TRBJ2-1	TRBV29-1	NA	TGCAGCGTGGCAGGGTCCCTTGGGTCCTACAATGAGCAGTTCTTC	CSVAGSLGSYNEQFF
NA	TRBJ2-7	TRBV7-8	TRBD2	TGTGCCAGCAGCTTTAGCGGGGGGGTTTCTTCCTACGAGCAGTACTTC	CASSFSGGVSSYEQYF
NA	TRBJ2-7	TRBV30	NA	TGTGCCTGGAGTGTTCAGGGTCTTGAGCAGTACTTC	CAWSVQGLEQYF
NA	TRBJ1-2	TRBV2	NA	TGTGCCAGCAGTGACAGGGGACGTAGTGGCTACACCTTC	CASSDRGRSGYTF
NA	TRBJ1-4	TRBV10-3	NA	TGTGCCATCAGTGAGTTAGGGGAAAAACTGTTTTTT	CAISELGEKLFF
NA	TRBJ1-1	TRBV7-2	NA	TGTGCCAGCAGCTTACAGGGGCACGGGTACACTGAAGCTTTCTTT	CASSLQGHGYTEAFF
NA	TRBJ2-7	TRBV29-1	NA	TGCAGCGTTGGACAGTTTACCTACGAGCAGTACTTC	CSVGQFTYEQYF
NA	TRBJ2-1	TRBV29-1	NA	TGCAGCGCCACAACCGGAGCAAAGCAGTTCTTC	CSATTGAKQFF
NA	TRBJ1-2	TRBV6-2/TRBV6-3	NA	TGTGCCAGCAGTTTACCTTCGGACGGCTACTATGGCTACACCTTC	CASSLPSDGYYGYTF
NA	TRBJ2-7	TRBV28	NA	TGTGCCAGCAGAGAAAGAGGACAGAGCCTCGGCGAGCAGTACTTC	CASRERGQSLGEQYF
NA	TRBJ1-6	TRBV5-1	TRBD1	TGCGCCAGCAGCGGGGGGACAGCACATAATTCACCCCTCCACTTT	CASSGGTAHNSPLHF
many	TRBJ1-2	TRBV10-3	NA	TGTGCCCCATGCCAGGTGGTGGCAGTACTTAACTATGGCTACACCTTC	CAPCQVVAVLNYGYTF
NA	TRBJ1-2	TRBV3-1	NA	TGTGCCAGCAGCCAAGATGGAAGGGTGGCGAACTATGGCTACACCTTC	CASSQDGRVANYGYTF
NA	TRBJ2-7	TRBV5-1	TRBD1	TGCGCCAGCAGCCCCGGACAGGGCTCCTACAATGAGCAGTACTTC	CASSPGQGSYNEQYF
NA	TRBJ1-2	TRBV2	NA	TGTGCCAGCAGTGTACAGCCCTACTATGGCTACACCTTC	CASSVQPYYGYTF
NA	TRBJ1-1	TRBV12-3/TRBV12-4	NA	TGTGCCAGCAGTTTAATTGCAGGGACCAACACTGAAGCTTTCTTT	CASSLIAGTNTEAFF
few	TRBJ2-1	TRBV24-1	TRBD2	TGTGCCACCAAGTGGTGGGGACTAGCGGGGGGTGAAGATGAGCAGTTCTTC	CATKWWGLAGGEDEQFF
few	TRBJ1-2	TRBV5-6	NA	TGTGCCAGCAGCTTGGTCGAATGGCACTATGGCTACACCTTC	CASSLVEWHYGYTF
few	TRBJ2-5	TRBV6-2/TRBV6-3	NA	TGTGCCAGCCATAGGTGGGAACAAGAGACCCAGTACTTC	CASHRWEQETQYF
NA	TRBJ1-2	TRBV29-1	NA	TGCAGCGCCCAAGGGGGGGAAGGGGTATATCATGGCTACACCTTC	CSAQGGEGVYHGYTF
NA	TRBJ2-7	TRBV7-3	NA	TGTGCCAGCAGCAGGGGTATCATCGAGGGCTACGAGCAGTACTTC	CASSRGIIEGYEQYF
NA	TRBJ2-7	TRBV6-1	NA	TGTGCCAGCACAGAAGCCTTCGACAGCTACGAGCAGTACTTC	CASTEAFDSYEQYF
NA	TRBJ2-5	TRBV11-1	TRBD1	TGTGCCAGCAGCAACTGGGACAGGCAAGAGACCCAGTACTTC	CASSNWDRQETQYF
few	TRBJ2-7	TRBV6-4	NA	TGTGCCAGCAAGTGGGTCTCCCTCCCCTCCTACGAGCAGTACTTC	CASKWVSLPSYEQYF
NA	TRBJ1-1	TRBV6-5	NA	TGTGCCAGCAGTCGCGTTAGAGGGAGCACTGAAGCTTTCTTT	CASSRVRGSTEAFF
NA	TRBJ2-7	TRBV7-2	NA	TGTGCCAGCAGCTTAGTGGTCAGAACCTACGAGCAGTACTTC	CASSLVVRTYEQYF
NA	TRBJ2-1	TRBV13	TRBD2	TGTGCCAGCAGCGACCGAATAGCGGGGGGTCGCTACAATGAGCAGTTCTTC	CASSDRIAGGRYNEQFF
few	TRBJ2-5	TRBV7-2	NA	TGTGCCAGCAGCCGGACAGCTACTCTGGAGACCCAGTACTTC	CASSRTATLETQYF
NA	TRBJ2-1	TRBV2	TRBD2	TGTGCCAGCAGGGAGGCGGGGGGTGTATACAATGAGCAGTTCTTC	CASREAGGVYNEQFF
few	TRBJ2-3	TRBV12-3/TRBV12-4	NA	TGTGCCAGCAGTTTTGCTCAGGGGACAGATACGCAGTATTTT	CASSFAQGTDTQYF
NA	TRBJ2-1	TRBV9	NA	TGTGCCAGCAGCGTTATCGGGGATAACAATGAGCAGTTCTTC	CASSVIGDNNEQFF
NA	TRBJ2-6	TRBV3-1	NA	TGTGCCAGCAGCCAAACGTCCGGGGCTGGGGCCAACGTCCTGACTTTC	CASSQTSGAGANVLTF
NA	TRBJ2-1	TRBV7-3	TRBD1	TGTGCCAGCGCCATTGGGACAGGGGGCGCGCTGCATGAGCAGTTCTTC	CASAIGTGGALHEQFF
few	TRBJ2-1	TRBV7-2	TRBD2	TGTGCCAGCAGCTTAGTTAGCGGGGGGGTTGAGCAGTTCTTC	CASSLVSGGVEQFF
NA	TRBJ1-6	TRBV7-2	NA	TGTGCCAGCAGCTTAATCGCAGGGCCAAGTTCACCCCTCCACTTT	CASSLIAGPSSPLHF
NA	TRBJ2-7	TRBV5-5	NA	TGTGCCAGCAGCTTGGAGAGGACGGATCTCTACGAGCAGTACTTC	CASSLERTDLYEQYF
NA	TRBJ2-2	TRBV20-1	NA	TGCAGTGCTAGAGTGGGTGCCTCAACCGGGGAGCTGTTTTTT	CSARVGASTGELFF
few	TRBJ1-6	TRBV7-2	NA	TGTGCCAGCAGCTTCGGGACGGATTATTCACCCCTCCACTTT	CASSFGTDYSPLHF
few	TRBJ2-5	TRBV29-1	NA	TGCAGCGTTGACCGCGAGCAGACCCAGTACTTC	CSVDREQTQYF
NA	TRBJ2-3	TRBV7-9	NA	TGTGCTCCGGAGGGGACAGAAGACGATACGCAGTATTTT	CAPEGTEDDTQYF
NA	TRBJ2-1	TRBV6-5	TRBD2	TGTGCCAGCAGTTATAGCGGGGGGCTCGTCTCCTACAATGAGCAGTTCTTC	CASSYSGGLVSYNEQFF
few	TRBJ2-6	TRBV27	NA	TGTGCCAGCAGTTCCGGGTACGGGGCCAACGTCCTGACTTTC	CASSSGYGANVLTF
few	TRBJ2-4	TRBV12-3/TRBV12-4	NA	TGTGCCAGCAGCCCTCTAGGGTCACTAGCCAAAAACATTCAGTACTTC	CASSPLGSLAKNIQYF
NA	TRBJ2-2	TRBV7-2	NA	TGTGCCAGCCCTTCATACAATGGCGCCGGGGAGCTGTTTTTT	CASPSYNGAGELFF
NA	TRBJ1-1	TRBV20-1	NA	TGCAGTGCTGGAAGACAGTTAAACACTGAAGCTTTCTTT	CSAGRQLNTEAFF